The 21 T cell receptor beta chains given below trace back to one sample, sequenced in a study of T cells after yellow fever vaccination. In TCRdb, the 5' RACE reads were re-called with MiXCR into one record per CDR3 protein. The repertoire holds around 340,000 distinct CDR3 sequences, with 12% as singletons. Sequenced here: CD4+ T cells sorted from PBMCs, sampled 15 days after the yellow fever booster vaccination. The receptors shown here come from a man aged 18 to 35 who received the YFV17D yellow fever vaccine.

This clonotype has just a few counts. This rearrangement joins TRBV12-3 or TRBV12-4 to TRBJ2-2; 10 positions match TRBD1. The length of the CDR3 is 18 residues. The junction had 12 bases not matched to a gene; V was cut back by 3 bases and J by 5 bases. CDR3 protein: CASSFYSGGQGLTGELFF. CDR3 nucleotide sequence: TGTGCCAGCAGTTTTTATAGTGGGGGACAGGGGCTGACCGGGGAGCTGTTTTTT.

This chain joins TRBV19 and TRBJ2-6; the match to TRBD1 covers 10 bases. Germline V CDR1 and CDR2: LNHDA, SQIVND (reference sequence). This CDR3 is built from 18 residues. J was trimmed by 9 bases and V by 3 bases; bases with no gene match: 14. CDR3 region: CASSIFGTGDLSGNVLTF. The CDR3 DNA reads as TGTGCCAGTAGTATTTTCGGGACAGGGGACCTCTCAGGCAACGTCCTGACTTTC.

This clonotype came up many times. The V and J genes are TRBV24-1 and TRBJ2-1; TRBD2 matches 7 bases. The length of the CDR3 is 16 residues. The V segment lost 3 bases and the J segment 7 bases; nucleotides outside the gene matches: 11. Per germline, CDR1 KGHDR and CDR2 SFDVKD. The CDR3 spells CATSDPGGTKPNEQFF. In DNA, the CDR3 is TGTGCCACCAGTGATCCGGGCGGGACTAAACCTAATGAGCAGTTCTTC.

This clonotype has a handful of counts. This chain joins TRBV12-3 or TRBV12-4 and TRBJ2-7, with D possibly matching TRBD2 (7 bases). The CDR3 loop spans 17 amino acids. The V and J ends lost 6 bases and 3 bases respectively, with 24 bases between them. CDR3 nucleotide sequence: TGTGCCAGCAGGGGGGGGGGCCGACAGGCAAAACTCTACGAGCAGTACTTC. Residues: CASRGGGRQAKLYEQYF.

This clonotype has a handful of counts. The chain joins TRBV20-1 to TRBJ1-1; the D is unclear. The germline CDR1 and CDR2 sequences are DFQATT and SNEGSKA (reference sequence). Trimming removed 6 bases at V and 6 bases at J, with 11 bases between. The CDR3 consists of 11 residues. The CDR3, as DNA: TGCAGTGCGCGAGCGGGGTCTGAAGCTTTCTTT. The encoded protein is CSARAGSEAFF.

The chain carries TRBV7-2 and TRBJ1-5; D is unresolved. This CDR3 comprises 12 residues. V was shortened by 3 bases and J by 7 bases, with 7 bases between the two germline ends. Germline assignment: CDR1 SGHTA and CDR2 FQGNSA. CDR3 sequence (DNA): TGTGCCAGCAGCTTTTCGGGCCAGCCCCAGCATTTT. It encodes CASSFSGQPQHF. The whole variable domain, filled in from reference TRBV7-2 and TRBJ1-5, reads GAGVSQSPSNKVTEKGKDVELRCDPISGHTALYWYRQSLGQGLEFLIYFQGNSAPDKSGLPSDRFSAERTGGSVSTLTIQRTQQEDSAVYLCASSFSGQPQHFGDGTRLSIL.

In nucleotides, the CDR3 is TGTGCCACCCACAGTTTCTCCACTAATGAAAAACTGTTTTTT. Protein: CATHSFSTNEKLFF. The rearrangement joins TRBV6-5 to TRBJ1-4; D call uncertain. V was shortened by 10 bases and J by 2 bases, with 14 bases between the two germline ends. The germline V gene has CDR1 MNHEY and CDR2 SVGAGI. This CDR3 has 14 amino acids.

The chain combines TRBV27 with TRBJ1-1; weak D call: TRBD1 (5 bases). This CDR3 is built from 15 residues. Germline V gene data show CDR1 as MNHEY and CDR2 as SMNVEV (reference sequence). Trimming pared 5 bases from V and 5 bases from J, leaving 18 bases between. The CDR3 bases are TGTGCCAGCAGTCCACGGGGTGGGGGTCGGACTGAAGCTTTCTTT. Amino acids: CASSPRGGGRTEAFF.

J is TRBJ1-2 and V is TRBV11-2, with D perhaps matching TRBD1 (5 bases). Deletions cut 7 bases from V and 4 bases from J, with 16 bases between. Germline V CDR1 and CDR2: SGHAT, FQNNGV. This CDR3 contains 14 residues. The CDR3 DNA reads TGTGCCAGCATTTTTATCGGGGGAGGCTATGGCTACACCTTC. Encoded protein: CASIFIGGGYGYTF.

A few counts support this clonotype. The chain has TRBV4-2 and TRBJ2-2, with TRBD2 matching over 8 bases. CDR1 is LGHNA and CDR2 is YNFKEQ in the germline V gene. V lost 3 bases, J lost 3 bases, and 6 bases stayed unmatched. The CDR3 totals 16 residues. CDR3 nucleotide sequence: TGTGCCAGCAGCCATGGGTCGGGGGGGGACACCGGGGAGCTGTTTTTT. Translated: CASSHGSGGDTGELFF.

The chain is built from TRBV2 and TRBJ1-6; D is undetermined. The CDR3 has 14 amino acids. V was shortened by 6 bases and J by 10 bases, with 16 bases between the two germline ends. Germline V CDR1 and CDR2: SNHLY, FYNNEI. For the CDR3, the DNA is TGTGCCAGCAGGAATAACGGCCCTAGGTCACCCCTCCACTTT. As protein: CASRNNGPRSPLHF.

This clonotype was counted a few times. The rearrangement links TRBV12-3 or TRBV12-4 to TRBJ1-3; 8 positions agree with TRBD1. V gave up 5 bases and J gave up 7 bases; unmatched junction bases: 4. The CDR3 is 13 amino acids. CDR3 DNA: TGTGCCAGCAGTACGGACAGGGCGAACACCATATATTTT. Translation gives CASSTDRANTIYF.

This clonotype was counted only a few times. This chain links TRBV4-1 with TRBJ2-7; 7 bases are a match to TRBD2. CDR3 length equals 16 residues. With 1 base clipped from V and 4 bases from J, the junction kept 10 bases outside the gene matches. Germline V CDR1 and CDR2: MGHRA, YSYEKL. CDR3 nucleotide sequence: TGCGCCAGCAGCCAAGCTTTACTAGCGACATTATACGAGCAGTACTTC. It encodes CASSQALLATLYEQYF.

Here the CDR3 reads CATSRDRGHKTEPQHF. The CDR3 nucleotides are TGTGCCACCAGCAGAGATAGGGGACACAAAACGGAGCCCCAGCATTTT. The V call is TRBV15, the J call TRBJ1-5, with TRBD1 as a possible D gene (6 bases). CDR1 is LNHNV, CDR2 YYDKDF, per germline (reference sequence). There are 16 residues in the CDR3. V lost 0 bases and J lost 8, with 17 bases in between.

This clonotype was counted between two and nine times. The V gene is TRBV6-4, the J gene TRBJ2-5, with D perhaps matching TRBD1 (5 bases). The CDR3 loop spans 13 amino acids. The ends were cut back, 6 bases at V and 3 bases at J, with 11 bases in the middle. Germline V CDR1 and CDR2: MRHNA, SNTAGT. DNA of the CDR3: TGTGCCAGCAGCGACAAGGGGAAAGAGACCCAGTACTTC. It is translated as CASSDKGKETQYF.

The rearrangement joins TRBV5-4 to TRBJ1-2; D perhaps matches TRBD1 (5 bases). Germline CDR1 and CDR2: SGHNT and YYREEE (reference sequence). Trimming took 4 bases from V and 7 from J, leaving 14 bases between them. The CDR3 is 13 amino acids. The CDR3 sequence: CASSPGTSFGYTF. CDR3 bases: TGTGCCAGCAGCCCCGGGACGTCGTTTGGCTACACCTTC.

This clonotype was observed a handful of times. The rearrangement links TRBV7-2 to TRBJ2-5, with D possibly matching TRBD1 (6 bases). Germline V gene lookup returns CDR1 SGHTA and CDR2 FQGNSA. V was clipped by 5 bases and J by 7 bases, with 11 bases between them. CDR3 length: 12 amino acids. CDR3 nucleotides: TGTGCCAGCAGCAAGGGGGTAGGGACCCAGTACTTC. Its protein is CASSKGVGTQYF.

This clonotype has more than one count but fewer than ten. This chain joins TRBV4-2 and TRBJ2-7; weak D call: TRBD2 (5 bases). V gave up 0 bases and J gave up 0 bases, with 12 bases separating them. The CDR3 is 16 residues long. Germline V gene lookup returns CDR1 LGHNA and CDR2 YNFKEQ. CDR3 amino acids: CASSQESTTSSYEQYF. CDR3 in DNA: TGTGCCAGCAGCCAAGAGTCGACTACCAGCTCCTACGAGCAGTACTTC.

This clonotype came up a few times. V and J are TRBV3-1 and TRBJ2-1, with D possibly TRBD2 on 5 matching bases. The V gene's germline CDR1 is LGHDT and CDR2 YNNKEL (reference sequence). This CDR3 has 12 residues. The V gene lost 1 base and the J gene lost 14 bases, with 12 bases spanning the gap. The CDR3 sequence is CASSQGERGEFF. CDR3 nucleotides: TGTGCCAGCAGCCAAGGGGAGAGAGGTGAGTTCTTC.

This clonotype was seen a few times. The chain carries TRBV6-2 or TRBV6-3 and TRBJ2-7; tentative D call: TRBD1 (5 bases). CDR3 length equals 11 residues. V lost 8 bases and J lost 6, with 11 bases in between. Germline V lookup: CDR1 MNHEY, CDR2 SVGEGT. The CDR3 here is CASGWTSEQYF. The CDR3 DNA sequence: TGTGCCAGCGGCTGGACATCCGAGCAGTACTTC.

The V and J genes are TRBV28 and TRBJ2-5; tentatively, D is TRBD2 (6 bases). The germline V gene has CDR1 MDHEN and CDR2 SYDVKM. This CDR3 region has 15 residues. Trimming left V 6 bases short and J 7 bases short, with 21 bases between. DNA of the CDR3: TGTGCCAGCAGCCCCGATAAACTAGCTTCGGGGACCCAGTACTTC. This sequence encodes CASSPDKLASGTQYF.